Below, 28 T cell receptor beta chains from the same sample are listed, as sequenced in a study of radiation and T cells in renal cell carcinoma. Time point here: blood 2 weeks post-SBRT. Treatment given: 15 Gy SBRT to primary tumor, nephrectomy 4 weeks later. The repertoire was sequenced with immunoSEQ multiplex PCR; TCRdb's copy has only in-frame clones and lacks some. The repertoire includes some 50,000 clones, roughly 78% of them detected once, and 25% to 30% sits in the top ten. The sample here was blood, taken from a patient whose treatment included radiotherapy and nephrectomy. Every receptor here comes from a woman in her 70s with renal cell carcinoma.

DNA of the CDR3: TGTGCCAGCAGCTCCACAGGGAACAATGAGCAGTTCTTC. It yields the protein CASSSTGNNEQFF. The chain uses TRBV11-2 and TRBJ2-1, with D perhaps matching TRBD1 (6 bases). The V gene's germline CDR1 is SGHAT and CDR2 FQNNGV. The CDR3 is 13 residues long. Trimming shortened V by 4 bases and J by 5 bases, and 9 bases separated the two germline ends.

This chain links TRBV9 with TRBJ2-7; no reliable D call. Trimming pared 6 bases from V and 5 bases from J, leaving 6 bases between. The germline V gene has CDR1 SGDLS and CDR2 YYNGEE. The CDR3 has 10 residues. The CDR3 here is CASTQHEQYF. For the CDR3, the DNA is TGTGCCAGCACCCAACACGAGCAGTACTTC. The whole variable domain, remainder taken from reference TRBV9 and TRBJ2-7, is DSGVTQTPKHLITATGQRVTLRCSPRSGDLSVYWYQQSLDQGLQFLIQYYNGEERAKGNILERFSAQQFPDLHSELNLSSLELGDSALYFCASTQHEQYFGPGTRLTVT.

The chain has TRBV20-1 and TRBJ1-1; D gene unclear. The CDR3 runs 11 residues. V lost 7 bases and J lost 0, with 6 bases in between. Germline values: CDR1 DFQATT, CDR2 SNEGSKA (reference sequence). The CDR3 region is CSGTVNTEAFF. The CDR3 DNA reads TGCAGTGGGACCGTGAACACTGAAGCTTTCTTT.

This chain links TRBV10-3 with TRBJ2-7, with 10 bases fitting TRBD1. This CDR3 is 16 amino acids long. The V gene end was trimmed by 5 bases and the J gene end by 5 bases; junction bases not matched to a gene: 12. Germline V gene sequence: CDR1 ENHRY, CDR2 SYGVKD. The DNA of the CDR3 is TGTGCCATCAGTAACTTTGGTGGGACAGGGGCCCACGAGCAGTACTTC. Its translation: CAISNFGGTGAHEQYF.

The V call is TRBV11-1, the J call TRBJ2-3; 13 bases align to TRBD2. The CDR3 has 17 residues. Germline values: CDR1 SGHAT, CDR2 FQDESV (reference sequence). J was trimmed by 4 bases and V by 5 bases; bases with no gene match: 9. The CDR3 loop reads CASSPTLLAGGADTQYF. In nucleotides, the CDR3 is TGTGCCAGCAGCCCAACCCTACTAGCGGGAGGGGCAGATACGCAGTATTTT.

The rearrangement links TRBV27 to TRBJ2-7, with 9 positions matching TRBD1. This CDR3 has 16 amino acids. CDR1 and CDR2 from the germline V gene are MNHEY and SMNVEV (reference sequence). V trimming: 5 bases; J trimming: 1 base; junction bases outside the gene matches: 9. CDR3 region: CASSPTGTGLSYEQYF. The DNA of the CDR3 is TGTGCCAGCAGTCCCACCGGGACAGGGCTTTCCTACGAGCAGTACTTC.

CDR3 nucleotide sequence: TGTGCCAGCAGCTTAGGATCGGGACAGGGGAGCTACGAGCAGTACTTC. Its translation: CASSLGSGQGSYEQYF. V is TRBV7-9 and J is TRBJ2-7, with 10 bases identical to TRBD1. CDR3 length: 16 amino acids. With V trimmed by 1 base and J by 3 bases, 6 bases remained unmatched. Germline V gives CDR1 SEHNR, CDR2 FQNEAQ (reference sequence).

The chain links TRBV6-1 to TRBJ1-1; a weak D match, TRBD1 (5 bases). CDR1 is MNHNS, CDR2 SASEGT, per germline. The CDR3 runs to 15 residues. With 9 bases removed from V and 2 bases from J, the gap between germline ends came to 19 bases. As DNA, the CDR3 is TGTGCCAGTAGGGAAGGGGCAGGAGGAAACACTGAAGCTTTCTTT. Translated, it gives CASREGAGGNTEAFF.

This clone came up a few times. The chain couples TRBV18 to TRBJ1-4; tentatively, D is TRBD1 (6 bases). Germline V gene lookup returns CDR1 KGHSH and CDR2 LQKENI. The CDR3 runs 14 residues. The V and J ends lost 3 bases and 6 bases respectively, with 11 bases between them. CDR3 DNA: TGTGCCAGCTCACCTGGGGGCGCGGATGAAAAACTGTTTTTT. This sequence encodes CASSPGGADEKLFF. The full variable domain, its missing parts supplied by reference TRBV18 and TRBJ1-4, is NAGVMQNPRHLVRRRGQEARLRCSPMKGHSHVYWYRQLPEEGLKFMVYLQKENIIDESGMPKERFSAEFPKEGPSILRIQQVVRGDSAAYFCASSPGGADEKLFFGSGTQLSVL.

The rearrangement links TRBV5-1 to TRBJ2-5; D is possibly TRBD2 (7 bases). Germline loops: CDR1 SGHRS, CDR2 YFSETQ. The CDR3 totals 15 residues. V was cut by 5 bases and J by 5 bases, with 19 bases left in between. The DNA of the CDR3 is TGCGCCAGCAGTTCGGGGGGCTCCCAGGCGGAGACCCAGTACTTC. Amino acid sequence: CASSSGGSQAETQYF.

In its sample, this clone was seen once. The chain joins TRBV5-4 to TRBJ2-1, with D unresolved. Trimming removed 4 bases at V and 0 bases at J, with 11 bases between. Germline CDR1 SGHNT, CDR2 YYREEE (reference sequence). This CDR3 has 15 amino acids. The CDR3 reads CASSPDSSSYNEQFF. CDR3 coding DNA: TGTGCCAGCAGCCCCGACTCGAGCTCCTACAATGAGCAGTTCTTC.

This clone appeared once. V and J are TRBV27 and TRBJ1-1, with 7 positions matching TRBD1. V trimming: 5 bases; J trimming: 2 bases; junction bases outside the gene matches: 8. CDR3 size: 15 residues. Germline assignment: CDR1 MNHEY and CDR2 SMNVEV (reference sequence). CDR3 coding DNA: TGTGCCAGCAGTCCCGGGACAGCTGTAAACACTGAAGCTTTCTTT. This translates into CASSPGTAVNTEAFF.

CDR3 DNA: TGTGCCAGCAGCGTAGCCGACCGGGACAGGGGACATTACGAGCAGTACTTC. Translated, it gives CASSVADRDRGHYEQYF. The genes are TRBV9 and TRBJ2-7, with 10 bases lining up with TRBD1. Trimming at V came to 0 bases and at J to 4 bases, leaving 10 bases not matched to a gene. Germline V gives CDR1 SGDLS, CDR2 YYNGEE. The CDR3 sequence is 17 residues long.

The rearrangement links TRBV6-5 to TRBJ2-3; TRBD2 matches 7 bases. Germline V gene lookup returns CDR1 MNHEY and CDR2 SVGAGI. There are 12 residues in the CDR3. With 6 bases clipped from V and 8 bases from J, the junction kept 5 bases outside the gene matches. The CDR3: CASRAGDRTQYF. The CDR3 DNA sequence: TGTGCCAGCAGGGCGGGGGACCGTACGCAGTATTTT.

This clone was seen a single time. The chain links TRBV5-1 to TRBJ2-3, with no clear D. CDR1 is SGHRS, CDR2 YFSETQ, per germline. Trimming took off 5 bases at V and 2 bases at J, with 15 bases between the two ends. The CDR3 contains 15 residues. The CDR3 DNA reads TGCGCCAGCAGTCCTGACTCCCCAATCACAGATACGCAGTATTTT. This gives the protein CASSPDSPITDTQYF.

The chain links TRBV6-1 to TRBJ1-3; 7 bases are shared with TRBD1. The CDR3 runs to 13 residues. V lost 8 bases, J lost 2 bases, and 3 bases stayed unmatched. Per the germline V gene, CDR1 is MNHNS and CDR2 is SASEGT. CDR3 nucleotides: TGTGCCAGCCAAGGGGGCACTGGAAACACCATATATTTT. Translated: CASQGGTGNTIYF.

CDR3 region: CASSQVSSYEQYF. CDR3 bases: TGTGCCAGCAGCCAAGTTTCCAGTTACGAGCAGTACTTC. The chain links TRBV14 to TRBJ2-7; D remains unclear. V dropped 1 base and J dropped 4 bases, with 8 bases sitting between them. CDR3 length equals 13 residues. Germline V lookup: CDR1 SGHDN, CDR2 FVKESK.

V is TRBV25-1 and J is TRBJ2-4; no clear D. The V end was cut by 2 bases, the J end by 4 bases, with 9 bases between. Germline V lookup: CDR1 MGHDK, CDR2 SYGVNS. The CDR3 spans 14 residues. CDR3 loop: CASSEIGPKNIQYF. CDR3 in DNA: TGTGCCAGCAGTGAAATCGGGCCTAAAAACATTCAGTACTTC. Together with reference TRBV25-1 and TRBJ2-4, the CDR3 gives the full variable domain: EADIYQTPRYLVIGTGKKITLECSQTMGHDKMYWYQQDPGMELHLIHYSYGVNSTEKGDLSSESTVSRIRTEHFPLTLESARPSHTSQYLCASSEIGPKNIQYFGAGTRLSVL.

The chain is built from TRBV18 and TRBJ2-7; 7 bases line up with TRBD1. Germline V lookup: CDR1 KGHSH, CDR2 LQKENI. With V trimmed by 3 bases and J by 3 bases, 8 bases remained unmatched. The CDR3 has 15 residues. The CDR3 sequence: CASSPLDRVGYEQYF. CDR3 DNA: TGTGCCAGCTCACCCCTTGACAGGGTAGGCTACGAGCAGTACTTC. Looking up the rest from reference TRBV18 and TRBJ2-7 gives the full variable domain: NAGVMQNPRHLVRRRGQEARLRCSPMKGHSHVYWYRQLPEEGLKFMVYLQKENIIDESGMPKERFSAEFPKEGPSILRIQQVVRGDSAAYFCASSPLDRVGYEQYFGPGTRLTVT.

This chain uses TRBV6-5 with TRBJ2-4; tentatively, D is TRBD2 (5 bases). V shed 0 bases and J shed 2 bases, with 11 bases lying between them. The CDR3 covers 16 residues. CDR1 is MNHEY and CDR2 is SVGAGI in the germline V gene. CDR3 DNA: TGTGCCAGCAGTTACTCTAGCGTTGGGACCAAAAACATTCAGTACTTC. It translates to CASSYSSVGTKNIQYF.

The J gene is TRBJ2-1, the V gene TRBV20-1; D gene ambiguous. From germline, CDR1 is DFQATT and CDR2 SNEGSKA (reference sequence). With 4 bases removed from V and 8 bases from J, the gap between germline ends came to 6 bases. The CDR3 is 10 amino acids. The CDR3 reads CSAKVHEQFF. As DNA, the CDR3 is TGCAGTGCTAAGGTCCATGAGCAGTTCTTC.

The V and J genes are TRBV5-8 and TRBJ1-4, with D possibly TRBD1 on 6 matching bases. With 4 bases removed from V and 5 bases from J, the gap between germline ends came to 15 bases. Germline V gives CDR1 SGHTS, CDR2 YDEGEE. CDR3 length equals 15 residues. The CDR3 coding sequence is TGTGCCAGCAGCCTGGGACAACGGGGAAATGAAAAACTGTTTTTT. It yields the protein CASSLGQRGNEKLFF.

The genes are TRBV6-5 and TRBJ1-2; 8 bases are a match to TRBD1. CDR3 length: 15 residues. Germline V lookup: CDR1 MNHEY, CDR2 SVGAGI. Trimming took 4 bases from V and 5 from J; bases not matched to a gene: 9. CDR3 amino acids: CASSSSGGEGYGYTF. Here the CDR3 DNA reads TGTGCCAGCAGTTCCTCAGGGGGCGAGGGGTATGGCTACACCTTC.

V is TRBV27 and J is TRBJ2-5, with D possibly being TRBD1 (5 bases). The CDR3 loop spans 16 amino acids. Deletions cut 4 bases from V and 5 bases from J, with 20 bases between. Germline assignment: CDR1 MNHEY and CDR2 SMNVEV (reference sequence). The CDR3 spells CASSSFLQGIGETQYF. CDR3 coding DNA: TGTGCCAGCAGTTCCTTCCTCCAGGGAATTGGCGAGACCCAGTACTTC.

The chain employs TRBV7-2 and TRBJ2-3; 9 bases align to TRBD1. The ends lost 3 bases at V and 5 bases at J; junction bases unmatched: 6. Germline CDR1 is SGHTA and CDR2 is FQGNSA. The length of the CDR3 is 15 residues. CDR3 coding DNA: TGTGCCAGCAGCTTGACAGGGGGGATGGGAGATACGCAGTATTTT. It yields the protein CASSLTGGMGDTQYF.

This sequence joins TRBV6-6 and TRBJ1-1; the match to TRBD1 covers 8 bases. Trimming took 8 bases from V and 5 from J; bases not matched to a gene: 4. Germline CDR1 reads MNHNY; CDR2 reads SVGAGI (reference sequence). CDR3 length equals 12 residues. The CDR3 loop reads CASSRQGTEAFF. CDR3 in DNA: TGTGCCAGCTCTCGACAGGGGACTGAAGCTTTCTTT.

The chain joins TRBV2 to TRBJ2-4, with a weak D call TRBD1 (6 bases). This CDR3 is 16 amino acids long. CDR1 is SNHLY, CDR2 FYNNEI, per germline. V lost 7 bases and J 3 bases, leaving 19 bases between the germline ends. The CDR3 region has the DNA TGTGCCAGCAAAGAAGGGGACACAGGAGGCAAAAACATTCAGTACTTC. Translating gives CASKEGDTGGKNIQYF.

V is TRBV11-2 and J is TRBJ2-7; D may be TRBD2 (5 bases). The CDR3 loop spans 16 amino acids. The germline V gene has CDR1 SGHAT and CDR2 FQNNGV. V was cut by 1 base and J by 3 bases, with 16 bases left in between. Here the CDR3 reads CASSLVEVSRHYEQYF. DNA of the CDR3: TGTGCCAGCAGCTTAGTGGAGGTCAGTCGTCACTACGAGCAGTACTTC.